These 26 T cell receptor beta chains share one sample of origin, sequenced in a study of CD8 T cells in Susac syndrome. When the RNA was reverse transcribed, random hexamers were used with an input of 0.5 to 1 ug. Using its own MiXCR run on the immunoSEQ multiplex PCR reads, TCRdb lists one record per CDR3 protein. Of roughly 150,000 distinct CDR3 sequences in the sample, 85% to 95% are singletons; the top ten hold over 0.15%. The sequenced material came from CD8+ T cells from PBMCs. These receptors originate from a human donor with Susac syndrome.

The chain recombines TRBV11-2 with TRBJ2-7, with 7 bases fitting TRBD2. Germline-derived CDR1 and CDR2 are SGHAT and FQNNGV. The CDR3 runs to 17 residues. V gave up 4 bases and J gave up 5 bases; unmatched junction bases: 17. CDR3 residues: CASSYPQPAGENDEQYF. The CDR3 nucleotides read TGTGCCAGCAGCTACCCCCAACCGGCGGGAGAGAATGACGAGCAGTACTTC. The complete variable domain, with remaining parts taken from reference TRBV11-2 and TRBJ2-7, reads EAGVAQSPRYKIIEKRQSVAFWCNPISGHATLYWYQQILGQGPKLLIQFQNNGVVDDSQLPKDRFSAERLKGVDSTLKIQPAKLEDSAVYLCASSYPQPAGENDEQYFGPGTRLTVT.

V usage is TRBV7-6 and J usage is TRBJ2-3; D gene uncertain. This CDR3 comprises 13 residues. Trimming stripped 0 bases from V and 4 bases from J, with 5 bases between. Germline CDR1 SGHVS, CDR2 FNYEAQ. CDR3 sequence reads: CASSLAQSDTQYF. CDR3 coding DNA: TGTGCCAGCAGCTTAGCGCAGTCAGATACGCAGTATTTT.

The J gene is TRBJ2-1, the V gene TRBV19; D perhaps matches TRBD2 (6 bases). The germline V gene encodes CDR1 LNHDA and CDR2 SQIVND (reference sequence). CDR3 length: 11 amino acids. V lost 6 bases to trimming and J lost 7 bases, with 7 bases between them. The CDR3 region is CASSGSNEQFF. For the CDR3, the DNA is TGTGCCAGTAGCGGGAGTAATGAGCAGTTCTTC.

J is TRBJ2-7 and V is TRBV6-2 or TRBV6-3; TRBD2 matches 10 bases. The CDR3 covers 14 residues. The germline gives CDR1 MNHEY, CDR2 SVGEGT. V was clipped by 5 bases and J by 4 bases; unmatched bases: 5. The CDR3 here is CASSPLTSGYEQYF. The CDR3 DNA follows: TGTGCCAGCAGTCCCCTGACTAGCGGGTACGAGCAGTACTTC.

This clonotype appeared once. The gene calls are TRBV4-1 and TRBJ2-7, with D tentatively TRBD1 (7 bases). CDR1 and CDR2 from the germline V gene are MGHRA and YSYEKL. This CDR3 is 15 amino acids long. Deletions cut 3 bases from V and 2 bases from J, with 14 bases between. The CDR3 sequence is CASSQTRTGPYEQYF. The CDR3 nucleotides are TGCGCCAGCAGCCAGACTAGGACAGGACCCTACGAGCAGTACTTC.

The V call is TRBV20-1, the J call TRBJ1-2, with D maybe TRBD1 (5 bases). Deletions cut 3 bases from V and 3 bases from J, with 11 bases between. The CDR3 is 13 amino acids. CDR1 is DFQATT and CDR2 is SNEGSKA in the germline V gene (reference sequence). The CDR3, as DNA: TGCAGTGCTAGGCGGCAGACAGACTATGGCTACACCTTC. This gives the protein CSARRQTDYGYTF.

The CDR3 protein is CASTSTSSSSYEQYF. CDR3 coding DNA: TGTGCCAGCACCAGCACTAGTTCGAGCTCCTACGAGCAGTACTTC. The rearrangement uses TRBV12-3 or TRBV12-4 and TRBJ2-7, with D maybe TRBD2 (5 bases). Trimming cost V 7 bases and J 0 bases, with 16 bases left between them. The CDR3 length is 15 residues.

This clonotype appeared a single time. CDR3 sequence: CASSRPYNRDGYTF. DNA of the CDR3: TGTGCCAGCAGCCGTCCTTATAACAGGGATGGCTACACCTTC. This chain links TRBV21-1 with TRBJ1-2; the DNA was not used to check the table's D call, TRBD1. TRBV21-1 is marked as a pseudogene. CDR3 length: 14 residues.

The CDR3 coding sequence is TGCAGCGACGTTACAGGCCCGGGAAGCTACACCTTC. Encoded protein: CSDVTGPGSYTF. The chain couples TRBV29-1 to TRBJ1-2; perhaps TRBD1 as D (5 bases). The CDR3 spans 12 residues. V dropped 7 bases and J dropped 9 bases, with 18 bases sitting between them. Germline CDR1 reads SQVTM; CDR2 reads ANQGSEA.

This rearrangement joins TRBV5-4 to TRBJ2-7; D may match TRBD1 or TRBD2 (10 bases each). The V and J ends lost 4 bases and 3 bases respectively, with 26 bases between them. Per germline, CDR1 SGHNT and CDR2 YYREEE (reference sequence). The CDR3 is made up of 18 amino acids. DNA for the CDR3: TGTGCCAGCAGCCGGGACAGGGGCCGACTAGCGGGTAACTACGAGCAGTACTTC. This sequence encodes CASSRDRGRLAGNYEQYF. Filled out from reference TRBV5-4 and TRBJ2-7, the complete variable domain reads ETGVTQSPTHLIKTRGQQVTLRCSSQSGHNTVSWYQQALGQGPQFIFQYYREEENGRGNFPPRFSGLQFPNYSSELNVNALELDDSALYLCASSRDRGRLAGNYEQYFGPGTRLTVT.

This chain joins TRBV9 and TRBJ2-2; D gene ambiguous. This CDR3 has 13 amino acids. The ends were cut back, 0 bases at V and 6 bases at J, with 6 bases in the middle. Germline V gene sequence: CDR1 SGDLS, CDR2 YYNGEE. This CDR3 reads CASSVVASGELFF. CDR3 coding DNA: TGTGCCAGCAGCGTAGTGGCTTCCGGGGAGCTGTTTTTT.

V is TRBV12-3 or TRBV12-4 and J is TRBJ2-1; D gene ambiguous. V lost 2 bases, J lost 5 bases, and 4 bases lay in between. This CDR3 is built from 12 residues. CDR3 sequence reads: CASSLSHNEQFF. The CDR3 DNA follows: TGTGCCAGCAGTTTATCCCACAATGAGCAGTTCTTC.

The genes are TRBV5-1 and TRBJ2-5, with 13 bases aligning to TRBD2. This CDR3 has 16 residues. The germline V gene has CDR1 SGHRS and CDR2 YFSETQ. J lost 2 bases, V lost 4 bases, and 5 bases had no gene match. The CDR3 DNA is TGCGCCAGCAGCGCCGGACTAGCGGGAGCACAAGAGACCCAGTACTTC. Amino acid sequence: CASSAGLAGAQETQYF.

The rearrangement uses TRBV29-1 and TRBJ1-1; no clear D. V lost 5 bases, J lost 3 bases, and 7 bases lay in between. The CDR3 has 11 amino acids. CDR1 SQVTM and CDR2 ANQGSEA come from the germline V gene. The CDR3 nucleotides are TGCAGCGTTACGAGGTACACTGAAGCTTTCTTT. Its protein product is CSVTRYTEAFF.

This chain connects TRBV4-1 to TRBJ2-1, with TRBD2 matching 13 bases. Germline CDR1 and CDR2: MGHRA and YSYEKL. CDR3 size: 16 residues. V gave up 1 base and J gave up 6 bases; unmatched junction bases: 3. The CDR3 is CASSQGGLAGSNEQFF. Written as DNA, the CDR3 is TGCGCCAGCAGCCAAGGGGGACTAGCGGGAAGCAATGAGCAGTTCTTC.

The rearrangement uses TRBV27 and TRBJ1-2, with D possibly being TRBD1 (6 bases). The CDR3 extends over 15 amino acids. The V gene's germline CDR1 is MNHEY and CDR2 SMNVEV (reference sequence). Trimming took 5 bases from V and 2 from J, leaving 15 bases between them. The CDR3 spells CASSPGTTGNYGYTF. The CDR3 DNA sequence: TGTGCCAGCAGTCCCGGGACAACGGGCAACTATGGCTACACCTTC.

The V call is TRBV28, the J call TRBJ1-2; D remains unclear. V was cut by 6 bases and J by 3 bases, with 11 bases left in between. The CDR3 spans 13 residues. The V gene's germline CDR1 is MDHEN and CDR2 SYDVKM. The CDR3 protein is CASSLDGYYGYTF. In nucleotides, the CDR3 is TGTGCCAGCAGCCTAGACGGGTACTATGGCTACACCTTC.

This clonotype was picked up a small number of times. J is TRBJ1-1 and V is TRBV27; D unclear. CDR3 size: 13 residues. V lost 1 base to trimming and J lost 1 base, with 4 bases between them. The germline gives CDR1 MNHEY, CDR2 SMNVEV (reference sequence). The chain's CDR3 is CASSLLGNTEAFF. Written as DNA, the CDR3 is TGTGCCAGCAGTTTATTGGGGAACACTGAAGCTTTCTTT.

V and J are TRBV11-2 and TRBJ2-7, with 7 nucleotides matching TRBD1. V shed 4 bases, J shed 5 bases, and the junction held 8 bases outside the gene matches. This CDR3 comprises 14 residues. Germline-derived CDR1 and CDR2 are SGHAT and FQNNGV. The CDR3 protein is CASSWTGSYDEQYF. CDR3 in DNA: TGTGCCAGCAGCTGGACAGGCTCCTACGACGAGCAGTACTTC.

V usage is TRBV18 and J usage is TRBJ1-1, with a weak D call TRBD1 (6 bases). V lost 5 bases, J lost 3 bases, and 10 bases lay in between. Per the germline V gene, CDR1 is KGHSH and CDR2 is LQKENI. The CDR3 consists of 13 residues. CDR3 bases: TGTGCCAGCTCAAAAAAGGGGGACACTGAAGCTTTCTTT. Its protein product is CASSKKGDTEAFF. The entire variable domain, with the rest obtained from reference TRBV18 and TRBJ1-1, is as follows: NAGVMQNPRHLVRRRGQEARLRCSPMKGHSHVYWYRQLPEEGLKFMVYLQKENIIDESGMPKERFSAEFPKEGPSILRIQQVVRGDSAAYFCASSKKGDTEAFFGQGTRLTVV.

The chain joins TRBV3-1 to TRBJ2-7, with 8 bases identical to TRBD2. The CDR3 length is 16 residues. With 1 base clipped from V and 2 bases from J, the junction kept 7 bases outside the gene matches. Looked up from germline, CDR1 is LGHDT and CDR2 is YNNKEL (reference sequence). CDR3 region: CASSQGSGSGPYEQYF. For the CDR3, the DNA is TGTGCCAGCAGCCAAGGGAGCGGGAGTGGCCCCTACGAGCAGTACTTC.

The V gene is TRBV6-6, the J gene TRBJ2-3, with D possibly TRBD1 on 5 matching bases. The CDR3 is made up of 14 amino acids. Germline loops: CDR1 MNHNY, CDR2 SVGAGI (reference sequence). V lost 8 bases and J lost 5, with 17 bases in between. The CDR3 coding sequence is TGTGCCAGCGAACACGACCAGGGTCTAGATACGCAGTATTTT. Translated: CASEHDQGLDTQYF.

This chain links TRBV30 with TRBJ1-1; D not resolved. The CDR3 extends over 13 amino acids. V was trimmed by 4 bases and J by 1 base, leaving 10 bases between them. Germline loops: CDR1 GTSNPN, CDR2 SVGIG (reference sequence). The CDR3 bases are TGTGCCTGGAATCGGGGTAGGAACACTGAAGCTTTCTTT. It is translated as CAWNRGRNTEAFF.

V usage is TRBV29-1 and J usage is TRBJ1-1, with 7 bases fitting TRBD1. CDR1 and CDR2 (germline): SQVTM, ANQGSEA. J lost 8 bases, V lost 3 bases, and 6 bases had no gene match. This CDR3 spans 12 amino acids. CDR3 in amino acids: CSVDRKGAEAFF. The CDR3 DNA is TGCAGCGTTGATAGGAAGGGGGCGGAAGCTTTCTTT.

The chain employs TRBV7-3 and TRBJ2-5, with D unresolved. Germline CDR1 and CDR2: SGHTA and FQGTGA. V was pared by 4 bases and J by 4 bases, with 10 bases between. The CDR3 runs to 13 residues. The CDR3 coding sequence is TGTGCCAGCAGCTGGTCGGCAGGAGAGACCCAGTACTTC. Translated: CASSWSAGETQYF.

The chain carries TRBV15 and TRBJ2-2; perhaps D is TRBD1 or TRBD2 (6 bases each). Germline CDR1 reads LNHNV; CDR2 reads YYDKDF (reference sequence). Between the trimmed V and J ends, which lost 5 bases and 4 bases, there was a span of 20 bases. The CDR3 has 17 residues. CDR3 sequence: CATSSRLGGAPTGELFF. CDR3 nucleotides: TGTGCCACCAGCTCCCGACTGGGGGGCGCGCCCACCGGGGAGCTGTTTTTT. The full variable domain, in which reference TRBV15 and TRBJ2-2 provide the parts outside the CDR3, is DAMVIQNPRYQVTQFGKPVTLSCSQTLNHNVMYWYQQKSSQAPKLLFHYYDKDFNNEADTPDNFQSRRPNTSFCFLDIRSPGLGDTAMYLCATSSRLGGAPTGELFFGEGSRLTVL.